This paragraph reports one T cell receptor beta chain. Its target is not known. This sample is drawn from a study of T cell responses to AZD1222 COVID-19 vaccine. Study outcomes and limitations: Compared with day 0, the breadth and depth of the Spike-specific TCR repertoire rose significantly after two doses of AZD1222. Baseline testing showed seropositivity in only a handful of AZD1222 recipients.

V lost 1 base and J lost 6, with 10 bases in between. Germline CDR1 MDHEN, CDR2 SYDVKM. The CDR3 totals 14 residues. Generated by immunoSEQ multiplex PCR, the TCRdb table keeps only in-frame clones and is missing some. In the table there are about 83,000 clones, more than 75% of which are singletons. The clonotype originates from an adult in good health. The sample here was peripheral blood, taken on day 0 of AZD1222 vaccination. This chain connects TRBV28 to TRBJ1-5; no clear D. This CDR3 reads CASSLLGRGQPQHF. The CDR3, as DNA: TGTGCCAGCAGTTTATTGGGTAGAGGTCAGCCCCAGCATTTT.